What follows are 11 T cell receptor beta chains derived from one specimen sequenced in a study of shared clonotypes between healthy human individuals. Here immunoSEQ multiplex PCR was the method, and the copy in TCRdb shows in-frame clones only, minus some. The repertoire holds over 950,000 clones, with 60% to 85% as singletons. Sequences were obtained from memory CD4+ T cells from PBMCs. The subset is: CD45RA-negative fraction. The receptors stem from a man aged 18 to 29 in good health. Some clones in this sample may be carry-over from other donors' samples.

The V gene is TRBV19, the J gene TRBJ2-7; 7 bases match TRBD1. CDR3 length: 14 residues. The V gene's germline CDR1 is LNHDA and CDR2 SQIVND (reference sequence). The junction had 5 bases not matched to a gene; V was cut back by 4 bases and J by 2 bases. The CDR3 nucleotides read TGTGCCAGTAGTACCCGGGACAGCCCCTACGAGCAGTACTTC. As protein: CASSTRDSPYEQYF.

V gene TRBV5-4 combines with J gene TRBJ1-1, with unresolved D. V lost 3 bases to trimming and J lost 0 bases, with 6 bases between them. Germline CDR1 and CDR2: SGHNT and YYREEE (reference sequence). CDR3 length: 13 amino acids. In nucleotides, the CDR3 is TGTGCCAGCAGCTCTTCCATGAACACTGAAGCTTTCTTT. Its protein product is CASSSSMNTEAFF. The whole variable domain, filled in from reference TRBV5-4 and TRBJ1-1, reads ETGVTQSPTHLIKTRGQQVTLRCSSQSGHNTVSWYQQALGQGPQFIFQYYREEENGRGNFPPRFSGLQFPNYSSELNVNALELDDSALYLCASSSSMNTEAFFGQGTRLTVV.

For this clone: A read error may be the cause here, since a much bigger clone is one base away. The CDR3 loop is CASSLETGGVTEAFF. In DNA form, the CDR3 reads TGTGCCAGCAGCTTAGAGACAGGGGGCGTCACTGAAGCTTTCTTT. The chain uses TRBV11-2 and TRBJ1-1, with 10 nucleotides matching TRBD1. The trim removed 0 bases at V and 4 bases at J, leaving 2 bases unmatched. This CDR3 spans 15 amino acids. Per germline, CDR1 SGHAT and CDR2 FQNNGV.

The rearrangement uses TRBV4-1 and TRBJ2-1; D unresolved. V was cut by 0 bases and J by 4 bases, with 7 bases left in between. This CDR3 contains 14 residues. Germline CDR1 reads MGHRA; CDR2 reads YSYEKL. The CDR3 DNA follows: TGCGCCAGCAGCCAAGAGGAAGGGTACAATGAGCAGTTCTTC. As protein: CASSQEEGYNEQFF.

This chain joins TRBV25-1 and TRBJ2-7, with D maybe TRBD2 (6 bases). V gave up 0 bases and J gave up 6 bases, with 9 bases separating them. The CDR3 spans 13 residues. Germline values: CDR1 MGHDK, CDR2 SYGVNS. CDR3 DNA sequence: TGTGCCAGCAGTGAATATCTAGCGTTCGAGCAGTACTTC. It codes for CASSEYLAFEQYF.

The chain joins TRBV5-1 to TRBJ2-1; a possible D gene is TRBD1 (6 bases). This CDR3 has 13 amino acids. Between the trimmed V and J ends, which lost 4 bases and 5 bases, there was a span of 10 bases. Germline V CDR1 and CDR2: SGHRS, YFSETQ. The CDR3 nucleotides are TGCGCCAGCAGCCGGACAGTAAACAATGAGCAGTTCTTC. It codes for CASSRTVNNEQFF.

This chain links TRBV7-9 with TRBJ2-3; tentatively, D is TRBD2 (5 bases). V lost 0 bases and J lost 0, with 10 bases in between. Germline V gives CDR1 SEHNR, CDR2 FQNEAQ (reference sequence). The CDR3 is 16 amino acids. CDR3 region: CASSLALGGSTDTQYF. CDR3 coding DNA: TGTGCCAGCAGCTTAGCGCTTGGCGGGAGCACAGATACGCAGTATTTT.

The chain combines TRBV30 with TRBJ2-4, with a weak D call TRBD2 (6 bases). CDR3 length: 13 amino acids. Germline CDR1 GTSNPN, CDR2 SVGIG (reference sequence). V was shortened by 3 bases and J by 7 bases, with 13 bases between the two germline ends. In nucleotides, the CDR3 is TGTGCCTGGAGGTCGAAGGGAGGCAACATTCAGTACTTC. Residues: CAWRSKGGNIQYF.

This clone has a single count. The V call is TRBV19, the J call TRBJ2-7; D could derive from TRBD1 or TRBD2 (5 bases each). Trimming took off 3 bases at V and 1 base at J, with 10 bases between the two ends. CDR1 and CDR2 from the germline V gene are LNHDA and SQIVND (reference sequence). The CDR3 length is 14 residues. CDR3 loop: CASSMGEESYEQYF. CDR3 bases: TGTGCCAGTAGTATGGGGGAAGAGTCCTACGAGCAGTACTTC.

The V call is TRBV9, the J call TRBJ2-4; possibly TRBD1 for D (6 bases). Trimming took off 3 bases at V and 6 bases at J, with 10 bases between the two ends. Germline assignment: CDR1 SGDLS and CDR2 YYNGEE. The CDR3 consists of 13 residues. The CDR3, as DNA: TGTGCCAGCAGCGAGGGGGTCGCAAACATTCAGTACTTC. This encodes CASSEGVANIQYF. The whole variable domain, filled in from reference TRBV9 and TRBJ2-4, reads DSGVTQTPKHLITATGQRVTLRCSPRSGDLSVYWYQQSLDQGLQFLIQYYNGEERAKGNILERFSAQQFPDLHSELNLSSLELGDSALYFCASSEGVANIQYFGAGTRLSVL.

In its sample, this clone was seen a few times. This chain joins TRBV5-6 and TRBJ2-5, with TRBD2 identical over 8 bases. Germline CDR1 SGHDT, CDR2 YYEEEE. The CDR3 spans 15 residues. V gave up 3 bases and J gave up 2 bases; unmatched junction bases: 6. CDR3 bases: TGTGCCAGCAGCTCACAGTTAGCGGGACAAGAGACCCAGTACTTC. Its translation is CASSSQLAGQETQYF. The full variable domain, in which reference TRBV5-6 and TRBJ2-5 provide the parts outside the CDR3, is DAGVTQSPTHLIKTRGQQVTLRCSPKSGHDTVSWYQQALGQGPQFIFQYYEEEERQRGNFPDRFSGHQFPNYSSELNVNALLLGDSALYLCASSSQLAGQETQYFGPGTRLLVL.